Each of the 32 T cell receptor beta chains below was sequenced from the same sample in a study of response to subunit inactivated influenza vaccine. One entry per CDR3 protein results from TCRdb running MiXCR on the RT-PCR reads. The sample carries about 830,000 distinct CDR3 sequences, less than 20% recorded once. The sample consisted of PBMCs from blood, taken more than 4 days after vaccination. These receptors all come from a man aged 45-65 years who received an inactivated influenza vaccine.

This clonotype was counted a few times. The rearrangement joins TRBV27 to TRBJ2-7; 7 nucleotides match TRBD2. Trimming removed 7 bases from V and 0 bases from J; junction bases left unmatched: 6. CDR3 length: 14 residues. Germline CDR1 reads MNHEY; CDR2 reads SMNVEV (reference sequence). The CDR3 DNA reads TGTGCCAGCACCTGGGGGGGTAGCTCCTACGAGCAGTACTTC. This gives the protein CASTWGGSSYEQYF.

This clonotype was observed a few times. The V and J genes are TRBV20-1 and TRBJ2-1; 9 bases are a match to TRBD2. The CDR3 extends over 17 amino acids. With 0 bases clipped from V and 4 bases from J, the junction kept 10 bases outside the gene matches. CDR1 is DFQATT and CDR2 is SNEGSKA in the germline V gene (reference sequence). In DNA, the CDR3 is TGCAGTGCTAGAGATCTCCCTAGCGGGGAACGGTACAATGAGCAGTTCTTC. This encodes CSARDLPSGERYNEQFF.

This clonotype showed up just a few times. J is TRBJ2-7 and V is TRBV28; 7 bases are a match to TRBD2. The V and J ends lost 7 bases and 3 bases, in that order; junction bases with no gene match: 6. The CDR3 covers 13 residues. Germline values: CDR1 MDHEN, CDR2 SYDVKM. The CDR3 DNA reads TGTGCCAGCATTAGGGGAGGGGACTACGAGCAGTACTTC. Its translation: CASIRGGDYEQYF.

This clonotype has more than one count but fewer than ten. V usage is TRBV5-1 and J usage is TRBJ2-1; 13 positions agree with TRBD2. Germline V gene lookup returns CDR1 SGHRS and CDR2 YFSETQ. J lost 8 bases, V lost 5 bases, and 4 bases had no gene match. The CDR3 is 14 residues long. In DNA form, the CDR3 reads TGCGCCAGCAGAAGGACTAGCGGGAGTGATGAGCAGTTCTTC. Encoded protein: CASRRTSGSDEQFF.

The genes are TRBV4-2 and TRBJ2-5; weak D call: TRBD1 (5 bases). The ends were cut back, 0 bases at V and 5 bases at J, with 16 bases in the middle. Germline assignment: CDR1 LGHNA and CDR2 YNFKEQ. CDR3 length: 16 residues. The CDR3 loop is CASSQDRDSLFETQYF. DNA of the CDR3: TGTGCCAGCAGCCAAGATCGCGACAGTCTCTTCGAGACCCAGTACTTC.

The rearrangement uses TRBV20-1 and TRBJ2-5; TRBD2 might be the D (6 bases). CDR1 and CDR2 from the germline V gene are DFQATT and SNEGSKA (reference sequence). The CDR3 runs 13 residues. The V end was cut by 7 bases, the J end by 2 bases, with 14 bases between. CDR3 nucleotide sequence: TGCAGTGAACATTCGGGACTTCAAGAGACCCAGTACTTC. Translated: CSEHSGLQETQYF.

CDR3 sequence reads: CASSRGPLGPADTQYF. The CDR3 bases are TGCGCCAGCAGCCGCGGGCCGCTTGGCCCGGCAGATACGCAGTATTTT. J is TRBJ2-3 and V is TRBV5-1; D might be TRBD2 (5 bases). Germline-derived CDR1 and CDR2 are SGHRS and YFSETQ. The CDR3 sequence is 16 residues long. Trimming left V 4 bases short and J 4 bases short, with 19 bases between.

This clonotype occurred a few times. The chain links TRBV18 to TRBJ2-3, with 8 bases that match TRBD2. The trim removed 1 base at V and 5 bases at J, leaving 2 bases unmatched. Germline V gene lookup returns CDR1 KGHSH and CDR2 LQKENI. This CDR3 has 14 amino acids. The CDR3 sequence is CASSPLGGGDTQYF. DNA of the CDR3: TGTGCCAGCTCACCACTCGGGGGGGGAGATACGCAGTATTTT.

The rearrangement uses TRBV10-3 and TRBJ1-2, with D unresolved. The CDR3 runs to 14 residues. Trimming took 10 bases from V and 0 from J, leaving 15 bases between them. Germline V lookup: CDR1 ENHRY, CDR2 SYGVKD. CDR3 nucleotides: TGTGCCACCTTAGTCGGAGATGCTAACTATGGCTACACCTTC. Amino acids: CATLVGDANYGYTF.

This clonotype was seen many times. The chain's CDR3 is CASSVGGATNEKLFF. DNA for the CDR3: TGTGCCAGCAGTGTCGGAGGGGCAACTAATGAAAAACTGTTTTTT. The rearrangement links TRBV12-3 or TRBV12-4 to TRBJ1-4; D perhaps matches TRBD1 (5 bases). With 5 bases removed from V and 0 bases from J, the gap between germline ends came to 10 bases. This CDR3 has 15 residues.

This sequence joins TRBV14 and TRBJ1-6; D uncertain. This CDR3 is built from 13 residues. Per germline, CDR1 SGHDN and CDR2 FVKESK. V was shortened by 1 base and J by 6 bases, with 4 bases between the two germline ends. The DNA of the CDR3 is TGTGCCAGCAGCCAAGCGGGTAATTCACCCCTCCACTTT. It yields the protein CASSQAGNSPLHF.

The gene calls are TRBV10-3 and TRBJ2-1; 11 positions match TRBD2. Germline trimming cut 6 bases from V and 5 bases from J; bases unmatched to any gene: 3. CDR1 and CDR2 (germline): ENHRY, SYGVKD. The CDR3 runs to 14 residues. CDR3: CAIRGLAGNNEQFF. The DNA for the CDR3 is TGTGCCATCAGAGGACTAGCGGGCAACAATGAGCAGTTCTTC.

This rearrangement joins TRBV10-3 to TRBJ2-7, with TRBD2 as a possible D gene (6 bases). V was shortened by 10 bases and J by 0 bases, with 16 bases between the two germline ends. Germline values: CDR1 ENHRY, CDR2 SYGVKD. This CDR3 spans 14 amino acids. This chain's CDR3 is CATQRASDSYEQYF. CDR3 DNA: TGTGCCACCCAAAGGGCTAGCGACTCCTACGAGCAGTACTTC.

The table lists this clonotype with a few counts. The rearrangement links TRBV25-1 to TRBJ1-1; maybe TRBD1 (5 bases). V shed 7 bases and J shed 4 bases, with 7 bases lying between them. Germline-derived CDR1 and CDR2 are MGHDK and SYGVNS. The CDR3 is 11 residues long. In DNA, the CDR3 is TGTGCCAGCAAAGGGGTCACTGAAGCTTTCTTT. This sequence encodes CASKGVTEAFF.

The chain carries TRBV9 and TRBJ2-7; TRBD1 agrees at 7 bases. The junction had 4 bases not matched to a gene; V was cut back by 0 bases and J by 4 bases. From germline, CDR1 is SGDLS and CDR2 YYNGEE. This CDR3 contains 14 residues. This CDR3 is CASSVDGTVYEQYF. In DNA form, the CDR3 reads TGTGCCAGCAGCGTAGACGGGACAGTATACGAGCAGTACTTC.

The genes are TRBV12-3 or TRBV12-4 and TRBJ2-7, with 9 positions matching TRBD2. This CDR3 has 16 amino acids. The junction had 12 bases not matched to a gene; V was cut back by 6 bases and J by 3 bases. The CDR3 here is CASSRGGAGANYEQYF. Written as DNA, the CDR3 is TGTGCCAGCAGCCGCGGGGGGGCGGGAGCCAACTACGAGCAGTACTTC.

The chain recombines TRBV9 with TRBJ2-3; TRBD2 matches 9 bases. The CDR3 spans 16 residues. The junction had 12 bases not matched to a gene; V was cut back by 0 bases and J by 10 bases. Germline values: CDR1 SGDLS, CDR2 YYNGEE. The CDR3: CASSVGSGGPLLAQYF. The CDR3 DNA reads as TGTGCCAGCAGCGTAGGTAGCGGGGGCCCTCTTCTCGCGCAGTATTTT.

The J gene is TRBJ2-5, the V gene TRBV7-2, with D perhaps matching TRBD2 (6 bases). The CDR3 runs to 12 residues. CDR1 SGHTA and CDR2 FQGNSA come from the germline V gene. The V and J ends lost 5 bases and 10 bases respectively, with 14 bases between them. CDR3 DNA: TGTGCCAGCAGCCCCGGAAGCGGGTTCCAGTACTTC. Translating it yields CASSPGSGFQYF.

V and J are TRBV7-2 and TRBJ1-1; weak D call: TRBD1 (5 bases). The V end lost 4 bases, the J end lost 2 bases, and 11 bases lay between the germline ends. CDR1 SGHTA and CDR2 FQGNSA come from the germline V gene. This CDR3 has 14 amino acids. This chain's CDR3 is CASSSLTVNTEAFF. The DNA of the CDR3 is TGTGCCAGCAGCTCCCTGACAGTAAACACTGAAGCTTTCTTT.

This clonotype was counted a few times. The chain has TRBV12-3 or TRBV12-4 and TRBJ1-2, with a possible D match to TRBD1 (6 bases). The CDR3 totals 14 residues. Trimming pared 6 bases from V and 5 bases from J, leaving 16 bases between. The CDR3 spells CASSPGTLLYGYTF. CDR3 nucleotide sequence: TGTGCCAGCAGCCCTGGGACATTACTTTATGGCTACACCTTC.

This clonotype was seen a handful of times. The chain has TRBV7-2 and TRBJ1-6, with D uncertain. This CDR3 spans 15 amino acids. V dropped 5 bases and J dropped 0 bases, with 8 bases sitting between them. The germline CDR1 and CDR2 sequences are SGHTA and FQGNSA. CDR3 nucleotides: TGTGCCAGCAGCGGCTTGAGCTCCTATAATTCACCCCTCCACTTT. Protein product: CASSGLSSYNSPLHF.

This clonotype was seen only a few times. The chain has TRBV12-3 or TRBV12-4 and TRBJ2-4; the D is unclear. V was cut by 3 bases and J by 3 bases, with 9 bases left in between. The CDR3 length is 14 residues. CDR3 sequence: CASSLASVKNIQYF. In DNA, the CDR3 is TGTGCCAGCAGTTTGGCGTCAGTCAAAAACATTCAGTACTTC.

The table lists this clonotype with many counts. The chain combines TRBV19 with TRBJ1-2; D gene ambiguous. V was pared by 6 bases and J by 7 bases, with 18 bases between. Germline V gene sequence: CDR1 LNHDA, CDR2 SQIVND (reference sequence). The CDR3 is made up of 14 amino acids. The CDR3 DNA is TGTGCCAGTAGCGCCCACGGTTGGGCCCGTGGCTACACCTTC. Translation: CASSAHGWARGYTF.

This clonotype appeared a few times. The chain recombines TRBV6-2 or TRBV6-3 with TRBJ1-1, with TRBD1 as a possible D gene (5 bases). V shed 5 bases and J shed 11 bases, with 18 bases lying between them. The CDR3 consists of 13 residues. Germline loops: CDR1 MNHEY, CDR2 SVGEGT. CDR3 protein: CASSNRWGLEAFF. The CDR3 nucleotides read TGTGCCAGCAGTAACCGGTGGGGGTTGGAGGCTTTCTTT.

This clonotype was found a few times. This chain's CDR3 is CASSLRDSAIFEQYF. In nucleotides, the CDR3 is TGTGCCAGCAGTCTCCGGGACAGCGCCATTTTCGAGCAGTACTTC. The rearrangement joins TRBV28 to TRBJ2-7, with 7 nucleotides matching TRBD1. V was pared by 5 bases and J by 6 bases, with 13 bases of the junction left unmatched. CDR1 is MDHEN and CDR2 is SYDVKM in the germline V gene. This CDR3 contains 15 residues.

The chain has TRBV20-1 and TRBJ2-3, with 8 positions matching TRBD1. The CDR3 is 15 residues long. The germline V gene has CDR1 DFQATT and CDR2 SNEGSKA (reference sequence). J lost 1 base, V lost 4 bases, and 7 bases had no gene match. This chain's CDR3 is CSANIGGQGTDTQYF. CDR3 DNA sequence: TGCAGTGCTAATATTGGGGGACAGGGCACAGATACGCAGTATTTT.

The chain employs TRBV29-1 and TRBJ1-4, with TRBD1 matching over 12 bases. The germline V gene has CDR1 SQVTM and CDR2 ANQGSEA. CDR3 size: 15 residues. J lost 2 bases, V lost 5 bases, and 3 bases had no gene match. Written as DNA, the CDR3 is TGCAGCGTTACGGGACAGGGGGCTACTAATGAAAAACTGTTTTTT. This gives the protein CSVTGQGATNEKLFF.

The sample holds many counts of this clonotype. Here the CDR3 reads CASSLRTGGNYGYTF. The CDR3 coding sequence is TGTGCCAGCAGTTTACGGACAGGGGGTAACTATGGCTACACCTTC. The chain links TRBV12-3 or TRBV12-4 to TRBJ1-2; TRBD1 aligns across 10 bases. The V and J ends lost 2 bases and 1 base, in that order; junction bases with no gene match: 1. CDR3 length: 15 residues.

The chain combines TRBV4-2 with TRBJ2-1, with 12 bases fitting TRBD2. J lost 8 bases, V lost 4 bases, and 6 bases had no gene match. Germline V gene sequence: CDR1 LGHNA, CDR2 YNFKEQ. CDR3 size: 15 residues. The CDR3 region is CASSPTSGSGHEQFF. The CDR3 coding sequence is TGTGCCAGCAGCCCGACTAGCGGGAGTGGCCATGAGCAGTTCTTC.

The V and J genes are TRBV27 and TRBJ2-1; a possible D gene is TRBD2 (6 bases). The CDR3 has 21 residues. CDR1 is MNHEY, CDR2 SMNVEV, per germline (reference sequence). Trimming pared 2 bases from V and 0 bases from J, leaving 26 bases between. CDR3 protein: CASSLRPMGRTTLSSYNEQFF. The CDR3 nucleotides read TGTGCCAGCAGTTTACGCCCTATGGGACGGACTACCCTTAGCTCCTACAATGAGCAGTTCTTC.

The chain employs TRBV24-1 and TRBJ2-1; 12 bases are a match to TRBD2. Germline CDR1 reads KGHDR; CDR2 reads SFDVKD. V lost 4 bases, J lost 5 bases, and 5 bases stayed unmatched. CDR3 size: 16 residues. CDR3 nucleotides: TGTGCCACCAGTGAGGGACTAGCGGGCTTCAACAATGAGCAGTTCTTC. The encoded protein is CATSEGLAGFNNEQFF.

A few counts support this clonotype. The J gene is TRBJ2-2, the V gene TRBV4-3; possibly TRBD2 for D (5 bases). V lost 0 bases and J lost 0, with 14 bases in between. Germline lookup yields CDR1 LGHNA and CDR2 YSLEER. The length of the CDR3 is 18 residues. The DNA for the CDR3 is TGCGCCAGCAGCCAAGATCTTTTGAGGGTCGCGAACACCGGGGAGCTGTTTTTT. It encodes CASSQDLLRVANTGELFF.